This is a list of T cell receptor beta chains from one sample in a study of cytomegalovirus exposure and HLA in healthy donors. Assay: immunoSEQ multiplex PCR; the TCRdb copy retains only in-frame clones and omits some. The sample totals approximately 45,000 clones. What was sequenced was PBMCs. These receptors were collected from a male donor in good health and CMV-seronegative. Each CDR3 is given with its conserved first and last residue.

CDR3 protein	V gene	J gene
CASSLSPHRDRLATEAFF	TRBV27	TRBJ1-1
CASSSFFVLAQGDTQYF	TRBV19	TRBJ2-3
CASSPSGVPLTYTF	TRBV27	TRBJ1-2
CALLASGRAGEQFF	TRBV30	TRBJ2-1
CASSLSRVYDEQYF	TRBV7-9	TRBJ2-7
CASSLVAGANYGYTF	TRBV5-5	TRBJ1-2
CASSELQGSNQPQHF	TRBV6-1	TRBJ1-5
CATSSEDRGHQPQHF	TRBV15	TRBJ1-5
CASSADGVSTDTQYF	TRBV5-4	TRBJ2-3
CASSSGTGNEKLFF	TRBV7-9	TRBJ1-4
CASSPQETQYF	TRBV7-9	TRBJ2-5
CASSPRTVNTEAFF	TRBV11-1	TRBJ1-1
CASSAGLDTDTQYF	TRBV6-1	TRBJ2-3
CATHRGGSGDTQYF	TRBV5-1	TRBJ2-3
CASSVGQGLFGYTF	TRBV9	TRBJ1-2
CASTSLRTRFGNTIYF	TRBV28	TRBJ1-3
CASSGQGYTEAFF	TRBV9	TRBJ1-1
CASRGIGNQPQHF	TRBV27	TRBJ1-5
CASSLHVARLPFPTSGASYEQYF	TRBV9	TRBJ2-7
CASSLLRQGYEQYF	TRBV5-1	TRBJ2-7
CAISEPEDSRKRNTEAFF	TRBV10-3	TRBJ1-1
CASSFSVAGRGETQYF	TRBV7-2	TRBJ2-5
CASSNRGSGTGELFF	TRBV5-1	TRBJ2-2
CASSQQRRSYNEQFF	TRBV7-2	TRBJ2-1
CASSLGLREQYF	TRBV5-1	TRBJ2-7
CASSLTDRATTGELFF	TRBV9	TRBJ2-2
CASSEFGGYGYTF	TRBV2	TRBJ1-2
CASSLLLDYTGELFF	TRBV4-2	TRBJ2-2
CASSLVGTGYEQYF	TRBV11-2	TRBJ2-7
CASSLGGVPAYEQYF	TRBV5-1	TRBJ2-7
CASSLGASQGEKLFF	TRBV5-1	TRBJ1-4
CASSPGQGGQYF	TRBV18	TRBJ2-5
CASSAGLAVGETQYF	TRBV7-3	TRBJ2-5